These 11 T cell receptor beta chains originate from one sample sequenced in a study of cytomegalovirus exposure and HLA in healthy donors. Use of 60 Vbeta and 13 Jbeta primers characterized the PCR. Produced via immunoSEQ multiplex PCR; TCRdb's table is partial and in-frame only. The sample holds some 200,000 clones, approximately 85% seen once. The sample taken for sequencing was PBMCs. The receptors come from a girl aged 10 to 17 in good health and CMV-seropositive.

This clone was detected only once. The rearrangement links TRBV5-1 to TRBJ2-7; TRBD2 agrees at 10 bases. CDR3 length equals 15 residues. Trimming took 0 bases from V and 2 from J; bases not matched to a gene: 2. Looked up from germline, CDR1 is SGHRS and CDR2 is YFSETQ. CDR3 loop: CASSLASGGTYEQYF. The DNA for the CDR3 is TGCGCCAGCAGCTTGGCTAGCGGGGGTACCTACGAGCAGTACTTC.

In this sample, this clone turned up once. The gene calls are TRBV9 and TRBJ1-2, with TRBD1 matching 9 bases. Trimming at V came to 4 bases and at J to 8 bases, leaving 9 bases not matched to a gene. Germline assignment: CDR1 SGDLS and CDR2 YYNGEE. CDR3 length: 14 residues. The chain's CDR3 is CASSPGTGPQGYTF. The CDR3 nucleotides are TGTGCCAGCAGCCCCGGGACAGGGCCACAAGGCTACACCTTC.

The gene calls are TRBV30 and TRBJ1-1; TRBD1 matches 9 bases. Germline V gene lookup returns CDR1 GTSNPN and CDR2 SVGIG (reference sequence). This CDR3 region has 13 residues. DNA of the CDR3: TGTGCTTGGTCGGCCAAGGACAGGGGCGTCACTTTCTTT. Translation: CAWSAKDRGVTFF. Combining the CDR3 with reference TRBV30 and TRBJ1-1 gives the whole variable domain SQTIHQWPATLVQPVGSPLSLECTVEGTSNPNLYWYRQAAGRGLQLLFYSVGIGQISSEVPQNLSASRPQDRQFILSSKKLLLSDSGFYLCAWSAKDRGVTFFGQGTRLTVV.

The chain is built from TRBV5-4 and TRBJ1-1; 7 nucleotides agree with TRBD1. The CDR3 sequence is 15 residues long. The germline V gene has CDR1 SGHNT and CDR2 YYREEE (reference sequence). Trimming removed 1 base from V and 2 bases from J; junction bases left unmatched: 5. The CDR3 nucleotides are TGTGCCAGCAGCTTGCGGGGACAGTTTAACACTGAAGCTTTCTTT. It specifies CASSLRGQFNTEAFF. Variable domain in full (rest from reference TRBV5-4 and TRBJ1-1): ETGVTQSPTHLIKTRGQQVTLRCSSQSGHNTVSWYQQALGQGPQFIFQYYREEENGRGNFPPRFSGLQFPNYSSELNVNALELDDSALYLCASSLRGQFNTEAFFGQGTRLTVV.

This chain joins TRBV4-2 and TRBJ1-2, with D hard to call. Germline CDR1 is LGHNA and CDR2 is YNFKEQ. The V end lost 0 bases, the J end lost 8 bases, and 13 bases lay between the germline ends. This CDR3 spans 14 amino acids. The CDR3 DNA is TGTGCCAGCAGCCAAGATAGAGCGAGAGGGGGCTACACCTTC. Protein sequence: CASSQDRARGGYTF.

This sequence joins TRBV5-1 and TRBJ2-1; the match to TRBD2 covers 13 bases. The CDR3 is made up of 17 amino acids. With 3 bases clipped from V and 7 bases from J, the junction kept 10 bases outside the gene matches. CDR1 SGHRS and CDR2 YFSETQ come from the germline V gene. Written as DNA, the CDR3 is TGCGCCAGCAGCTCAGCCGAACTAGCGGGGGGGCATAATGAGCAGTTCTTC. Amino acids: CASSSAELAGGHNEQFF. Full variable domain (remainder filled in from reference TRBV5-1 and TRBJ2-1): KAGVTQTPRYLIKTRGQQVTLSCSPISGHRSVSWYQQTPGQGLQFLFEYFSETQRNKGNFPGRFSGRQFSNSRSEMNVSTLELGDSALYLCASSSAELAGGHNEQFFGPGTRLTVL.

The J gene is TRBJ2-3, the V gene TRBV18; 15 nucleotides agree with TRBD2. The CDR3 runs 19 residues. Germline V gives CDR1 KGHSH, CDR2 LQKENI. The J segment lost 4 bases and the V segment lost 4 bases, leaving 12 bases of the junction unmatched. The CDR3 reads CASSHRTSGGADSADTQYF. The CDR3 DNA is TGTGCCAGCTCACACCGGACTAGCGGGGGGGCTGATTCGGCAGATACGCAGTATTTT.

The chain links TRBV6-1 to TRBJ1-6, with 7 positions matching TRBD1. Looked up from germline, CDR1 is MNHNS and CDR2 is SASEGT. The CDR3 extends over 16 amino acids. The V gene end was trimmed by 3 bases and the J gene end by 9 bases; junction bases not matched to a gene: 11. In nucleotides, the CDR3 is TGTGCCAGCAGTGATGCCTCTCAGGCAGGGGGTTCACCCCTCCACTTT. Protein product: CASSDASQAGGSPLHF.

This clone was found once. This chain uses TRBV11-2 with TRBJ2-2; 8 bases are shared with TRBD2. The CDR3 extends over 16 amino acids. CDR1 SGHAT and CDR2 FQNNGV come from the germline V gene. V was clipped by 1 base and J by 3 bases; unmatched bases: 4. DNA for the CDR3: TGTGCCAGCAGCTTAGGACGGGGGGGCCACACCGGGGAGCTGTTTTTT. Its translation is CASSLGRGGHTGELFF.

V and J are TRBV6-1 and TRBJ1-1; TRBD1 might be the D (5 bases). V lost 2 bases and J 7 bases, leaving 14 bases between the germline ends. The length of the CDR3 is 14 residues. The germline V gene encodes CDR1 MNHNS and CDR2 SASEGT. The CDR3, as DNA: TGTGCCAGCAGTGAACTCAGGGAACCTATTGAAGCTTTCTTT. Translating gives CASSELREPIEAFF.

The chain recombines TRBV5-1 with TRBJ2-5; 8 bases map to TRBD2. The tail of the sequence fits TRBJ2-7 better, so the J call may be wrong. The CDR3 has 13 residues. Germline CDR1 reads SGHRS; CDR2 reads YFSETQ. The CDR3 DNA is TGCGCCAGCAGCCTGACTAGCGACTACGAGCAGTACTTC. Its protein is CASSLTSDYEQYF.